The next 5 T cell receptor beta chains were all read from a single sample in a study of vaccination and CD4 T cells after COVID-19. The study sequenced cultured CD4+ T cell DNA using the Oncomine TCR Beta short-read assay. TCRdb re-analysed the PCR reads in MiXCR, keeping a single row per CDR3 protein. The sample has about 10,000 distinct CDR3 sequences; around 30% are singletons. Their specific antigens are unknown. Stated treatment: roughly 10-day PBMC culture with coronavirus spike peptide pools or control peptides (ViraFEST assay). Input material: cultured CD4+ T cells from blood. The receptors come from a human donor with COVID-19.

J is TRBJ1-5 and V is TRBV12-3 or TRBV12-4; unclear D gene. V lost 4 bases and J lost 7, with 14 bases in between. This CDR3 contains 14 residues. The chain's CDR3 is CASSSASVGQPQHF. The CDR3 DNA is TGTGCCAGCAGTTCGGCTTCGGTCGGGCAGCCCCAGCATTTT.

The DNA for the CDR3 is TGCGCCAGCAGCTTCAGGGGGGTGGGCGACACTGAAGCTTTCTTT. Its translation: CASSFRGVGDTEAFF. The chain is built from TRBV5-1 and TRBJ1-1, with 7 bases that match TRBD1. V was clipped by 2 bases and J by 3 bases; unmatched bases: 7. Germline V gives CDR1 SGHRS, CDR2 YFSETQ. CDR3 length: 15 amino acids.

This clonotype was counted a few times. The chain combines TRBV7-9 with TRBJ1-4; 7 nucleotides agree with TRBD1. Per the germline V gene, CDR1 is SEHNR and CDR2 is FQNEAQ (reference sequence). The CDR3 length is 16 residues. J lost 4 bases, V lost 4 bases, and 9 bases had no gene match. CDR3 sequence reads: CASSSPPGGLNEKLFF. In nucleotides, the CDR3 is TGTGCCAGCAGCTCCCCCCCAGGGGGGCTTAATGAAAAACTGTTTTTT.

This clonotype was observed a few times. The V and J genes are TRBV11-2 and TRBJ2-5; D perhaps matches TRBD1 (6 bases). Germline V gene sequence: CDR1 SGHAT, CDR2 FQNNGV. V was clipped by 0 bases and J by 7 bases, with 12 bases between them. The CDR3 contains 14 residues. CDR3 coding DNA: TGTGCCAGCAGCTTAGATATCCTAGGGGGGACCCAGTACTTC. It is translated as CASSLDILGGTQYF.

This chain links TRBV6-4 with TRBJ2-1; D may be TRBD2 (7 bases). CDR3 length: 13 amino acids. The V and J ends lost 4 bases and 12 bases respectively, with 16 bases between them. The germline gives CDR1 MRHNA, CDR2 SNTAGT. CDR3 nucleotide sequence: TGTGCCAGCAGTGGCGAACAGGGAGGGGTGCAGTTCTTC. Residues: CASSGEQGGVQFF.